Listed below are T cell receptor beta chains from one sample, sequenced in a study of Ad26.COV2.S vaccination and SARS-CoV-2 variants. Here immunoSEQ multiplex PCR was the method, and the copy in TCRdb shows in-frame clones only, minus some. The sample carries hundreds of thousands of clones, roughly 91% recorded once. Sequences were derived from peripheral blood, sampled in a trial of Ad26.COV2.S vaccine versus placebo. The receptors here all came from a person aged 18 to 65 who received the Ad26.COV2.S COVID-19 vaccine or a placebo. Each CDR3 is given with its conserved first and last residue. A D gene is named only where the DNA matches it firmly. Clone size is not always given. Where it is, it says once, few, many or a class for expanded clones.

D: -
length: 14
V: TRBV4-1
size: -
J: TRBJ1-5
DNA: TGCGCCAGCAGCCAAGAAAACAGGATATGGCCCCAGCATTTT
CDR3: CASSQENRIWPQHF

D: TRBD1
length: 13
V: TRBV5-1
size: -
J: TRBJ2-1
DNA: TGCGCCAGCAGCTTAAGGCAGGGGGCTGAGCAGTTCTTC
CDR3: CASSLRQGAEQFF

D: -
length: 13
V: TRBV11-2
size: few
J: TRBJ1-5
DNA: TGTGCCAGCAGCCAAAACAGGAATCAGCCCCAGCATTTT
CDR3: CASSQNRNQPQHF

D: -
length: 16
V: TRBV27
size: -
J: TRBJ2-1
DNA: TGTGCCAGCAGTTTTTTTACGGAGGGCTCCTACAATGAGCAGTTCTTC
CDR3: CASSFFTEGSYNEQFF

D: -
length: 15
V: TRBV6-5
size: -
J: TRBJ1-5
DNA: TGTGCCAGCAGTTCCGGGGGGGGCTCGGGGCGGCCCCAGCATTTT
CDR3: CASSSGGGSGRPQHF

D: -
length: 13
V: TRBV7-9
size: -
J: TRBJ1-1
DNA: TGTGCCAGCAGCTTACCGATGAACACTGAAGCTTTCTTT
CDR3: CASSLPMNTEAFF

D: TRBD1
length: 15
V: TRBV11-2
size: -
J: TRBJ1-1
DNA: TGTGCCAGCAGCTTAGGCACTCAGGGGGACACTGAAGCTTTCTTT
CDR3: CASSLGTQGDTEAFF

D: -
length: 15
V: TRBV14
size: -
J: TRBJ1-2
DNA: TGTGCCAGCAGCCCATTAGCTAAGGGCGGCTATGGCTACACCTTC
CDR3: CASSPLAKGGYGYTF

D: -
length: 16
V: TRBV4-1
size: -
J: TRBJ2-1
DNA: TGCGCCAGCAGCCCTACCCCGACAGGAGGGTACGATGAGCAGTTCTTC
CDR3: CASSPTPTGGYDEQFF

D: -
length: 11
V: TRBV2
size: -
J: TRBJ2-7
DNA: TGTGCCAGCAAACAGGGCCACGAGCAGTACTTC
CDR3: CASKQGHEQYF

D: -
length: 19
V: TRBV9
size: -
J: TRBJ2-6
DNA: TGTGCCAGCAGCGTAGCATTTGAACTAGGGGGCTCTGGGGCCAACGTCCTGACTTTC
CDR3: CASSVAFELGGSGANVLTF

D: TRBD1
length: 15
V: TRBV2
size: -
J: TRBJ2-6
DNA: TGTGCCAGCATGGACAGGAACTCTGGGGCCAACGTCCTGACTTTC
CDR3: CASMDRNSGANVLTF

D: -
length: 11
V: TRBV3-1/TRBV3-2
size: -
J: TRBJ2-7
DNA: TGTGCCAGCAGCTCAGGTGGAGAGCAGTACTTC
CDR3: CASSSGGEQYF

D: TRBD2
length: 13
V: TRBV5-8
size: few
J: TRBJ2-7
DNA: TGTGCCAGCCACTGGGGGGGTACTGGGGAGCAGTACTTC
CDR3: CASHWGGTGEQYF

D: TRBD1
length: 13
V: TRBV10-3
size: -
J: TRBJ1-2
DNA: TGTGCCATCAGGGGGACAGTCGCCGATGGCTACACCTTC
CDR3: CAIRGTVADGYTF

D: -
length: 13
V: TRBV7-9
size: -
J: TRBJ1-4
DNA: TGTGCCAGCGGGTACGGGGGGGATGAAAAACTGTTTTTT
CDR3: CASGYGGDEKLFF

D: -
length: 14
V: TRBV5-1
size: few
J: TRBJ2-7
DNA: TGCGCCAGCAGCACCGAACAGAGCTCCTACGAGCAGTACTTC
CDR3: CASSTEQSSYEQYF

D: TRBD2
length: 16
V: TRBV11-3
size: -
J: TRBJ2-5
DNA: TGTGCCAGCAGCCCGGGACTAGCGGGGGGCACAGAGACCCAGTACTTC
CDR3: CASSPGLAGGTETQYF

D: -
length: 14
V: TRBV19
size: -
J: TRBJ2-6
DNA: TGTGCCAGTAAGGTTATATCAGGGGCCAACGTCCTGACTTTC
CDR3: CASKVISGANVLTF

D: -
length: 18
V: TRBV9
size: few
J: TRBJ2-6
DNA: TGTGCCAGCAGCGTCGCCCCCAGGGGAATCTCTGGGGCCAACGTCCTGACTTTC
CDR3: CASSVAPRGISGANVLTF

D: -
length: 13
V: TRBV2
size: -
J: TRBJ1-1
DNA: TGTGCCAGCAGATACGTTCAGAACACTGAAGCTTTCTTT
CDR3: CASRYVQNTEAFF

D: TRBD1
length: 15
V: TRBV7-6
size: -
J: TRBJ1-1
DNA: TGTGCCAGCAGCTCGACAGGGGGGGGATGGACTGAAGCTTTCTTT
CDR3: CASSSTGGGWTEAFF

D: TRBD1
length: 16
V: TRBV27
size: once
J: TRBJ2-5
DNA: TGTGCCAGCAGTTGGGACAGGGCACTTTCAGGAGAGACCCAGTACTTC
CDR3: CASSWDRALSGETQYF

D: TRBD1
length: 17
V: TRBV30
size: -
J: TRBJ1-4
DNA: TGTGCCTGGCCCAGGGGGGGGGTGGAGATCAATAATGAAAAACTGTTTTTT
CDR3: CAWPRGGVEINNEKLFF

D: -
length: 15
V: TRBV18
size: -
J: TRBJ1-2
DNA: TGTGCCAGCTCACTTAACGCAGGGACCGGCTATGGCTACACCTTC
CDR3: CASSLNAGTGYGYTF

D: -
length: 13
V: TRBV3-1/TRBV3-2
size: -
J: TRBJ1-1
DNA: TGTGCCAGCAGCCGTCTCCGGGACACAGAAGCTTTCTTT
CDR3: CASSRLRDTEAFF

D: -
length: 14
V: TRBV6-4
size: -
J: TRBJ1-2
DNA: TGTGCCAGCAGTCCCGAAGCAGGGAGCTATGGCTACACCTTC
CDR3: CASSPEAGSYGYTF

D: -
length: 18
V: TRBV4-1
size: -
J: TRBJ1-5
DNA: TGCGCCAGCAGCCAAGAGTCCTTGACATTGCATAGCAATCAGCCCCAGCATTTT
CDR3: CASSQESLTLHSNQPQHF

D: -
length: 12
V: TRBV6-6
size: -
J: TRBJ2-7
DNA: TGTGCCAGCAGCTTTAATTCCTACGAGCAGTACTTC
CDR3: CASSFNSYEQYF

D: -
length: 14
V: TRBV15
size: -
J: TRBJ2-7
DNA: TGTGCCACCTCTACGGGACGGCTCTCCTACGAGCAGTACTTC
CDR3: CATSTGRLSYEQYF

D: TRBD2
length: 14
V: TRBV30
size: -
J: TRBJ2-3
DNA: TGTGCCTGGGACAATCCGGGGGGGCCGCCAACGCAGTATTTT
CDR3: CAWDNPGGPPTQYF

D: -
length: 13
V: TRBV19
size: -
J: TRBJ1-6
DNA: TGTGCCAGTAGTGGCGACGGTAATTCACCCCTCCACTTT
CDR3: CASSGDGNSPLHF

D: -
length: 16
V: TRBV20-1
size: -
J: TRBJ2-1
DNA: TGCAGTGCTAGTATTTTGGGTAGCGCTGCTTACAATGAGCAGTTCTTC
CDR3: CSASILGSAAYNEQFF

D: -
length: 14
V: TRBV5-6
size: -
J: TRBJ2-5
DNA: TGTGCCAGCAGCGGACTGGGGGTAAGAGAGACCCAGTACTTC
CDR3: CASSGLGVRETQYF

D: -
length: 17
V: TRBV5-1
size: -
J: TRBJ2-3
DNA: TGCGCCAGCAGCTTGGCCGAGTATGGGGGACGCACAGATACGCAGTATTTT
CDR3: CASSLAEYGGRTDTQYF

D: -
length: 14
V: TRBV13
size: -
J: TRBJ1-1
DNA: TGTGCCAGCAGCTCTCGACGAGGGAGCACTGAAGCTTTCTTT
CDR3: CASSSRRGSTEAFF

D: -
length: 18
V: TRBV7-3
size: -
J: TRBJ2-6
DNA: TGTGCCAGCAGCGCGGGACAAGCGATGAACTCTGGGGCCAACGTCCTGACTTTC
CDR3: CASSAGQAMNSGANVLTF

D: -
length: 13
V: TRBV5-1
size: -
J: TRBJ1-5
DNA: TGCGCCAGCAGCTTGGCCGGCGGCGGGCCCCAGCATTTT
CDR3: CASSLAGGGPQHF

D: -
length: 15
V: TRBV9
size: -
J: TRBJ1-1
DNA: TGTGCCAGCAGCTACCCCCCAGGGACGAACACTGAAGCTTTCTTT
CDR3: CASSYPPGTNTEAFF

D: TRBD1
length: 14
V: TRBV4-3
size: once
J: TRBJ2-7
DNA: TGCGCCAGCAGCCACGGGACAGGGTTGACCGAGCAGTACTTC
CDR3: CASSHGTGLTEQYF

D: TRBD1
length: 12
V: TRBV12-3/TRBV12-4
size: -
J: TRBJ1-4
DNA: TGTGCCAGCGGACAGGCTGGTGAAAAACTGTTTTTT
CDR3: CASGQAGEKLFF